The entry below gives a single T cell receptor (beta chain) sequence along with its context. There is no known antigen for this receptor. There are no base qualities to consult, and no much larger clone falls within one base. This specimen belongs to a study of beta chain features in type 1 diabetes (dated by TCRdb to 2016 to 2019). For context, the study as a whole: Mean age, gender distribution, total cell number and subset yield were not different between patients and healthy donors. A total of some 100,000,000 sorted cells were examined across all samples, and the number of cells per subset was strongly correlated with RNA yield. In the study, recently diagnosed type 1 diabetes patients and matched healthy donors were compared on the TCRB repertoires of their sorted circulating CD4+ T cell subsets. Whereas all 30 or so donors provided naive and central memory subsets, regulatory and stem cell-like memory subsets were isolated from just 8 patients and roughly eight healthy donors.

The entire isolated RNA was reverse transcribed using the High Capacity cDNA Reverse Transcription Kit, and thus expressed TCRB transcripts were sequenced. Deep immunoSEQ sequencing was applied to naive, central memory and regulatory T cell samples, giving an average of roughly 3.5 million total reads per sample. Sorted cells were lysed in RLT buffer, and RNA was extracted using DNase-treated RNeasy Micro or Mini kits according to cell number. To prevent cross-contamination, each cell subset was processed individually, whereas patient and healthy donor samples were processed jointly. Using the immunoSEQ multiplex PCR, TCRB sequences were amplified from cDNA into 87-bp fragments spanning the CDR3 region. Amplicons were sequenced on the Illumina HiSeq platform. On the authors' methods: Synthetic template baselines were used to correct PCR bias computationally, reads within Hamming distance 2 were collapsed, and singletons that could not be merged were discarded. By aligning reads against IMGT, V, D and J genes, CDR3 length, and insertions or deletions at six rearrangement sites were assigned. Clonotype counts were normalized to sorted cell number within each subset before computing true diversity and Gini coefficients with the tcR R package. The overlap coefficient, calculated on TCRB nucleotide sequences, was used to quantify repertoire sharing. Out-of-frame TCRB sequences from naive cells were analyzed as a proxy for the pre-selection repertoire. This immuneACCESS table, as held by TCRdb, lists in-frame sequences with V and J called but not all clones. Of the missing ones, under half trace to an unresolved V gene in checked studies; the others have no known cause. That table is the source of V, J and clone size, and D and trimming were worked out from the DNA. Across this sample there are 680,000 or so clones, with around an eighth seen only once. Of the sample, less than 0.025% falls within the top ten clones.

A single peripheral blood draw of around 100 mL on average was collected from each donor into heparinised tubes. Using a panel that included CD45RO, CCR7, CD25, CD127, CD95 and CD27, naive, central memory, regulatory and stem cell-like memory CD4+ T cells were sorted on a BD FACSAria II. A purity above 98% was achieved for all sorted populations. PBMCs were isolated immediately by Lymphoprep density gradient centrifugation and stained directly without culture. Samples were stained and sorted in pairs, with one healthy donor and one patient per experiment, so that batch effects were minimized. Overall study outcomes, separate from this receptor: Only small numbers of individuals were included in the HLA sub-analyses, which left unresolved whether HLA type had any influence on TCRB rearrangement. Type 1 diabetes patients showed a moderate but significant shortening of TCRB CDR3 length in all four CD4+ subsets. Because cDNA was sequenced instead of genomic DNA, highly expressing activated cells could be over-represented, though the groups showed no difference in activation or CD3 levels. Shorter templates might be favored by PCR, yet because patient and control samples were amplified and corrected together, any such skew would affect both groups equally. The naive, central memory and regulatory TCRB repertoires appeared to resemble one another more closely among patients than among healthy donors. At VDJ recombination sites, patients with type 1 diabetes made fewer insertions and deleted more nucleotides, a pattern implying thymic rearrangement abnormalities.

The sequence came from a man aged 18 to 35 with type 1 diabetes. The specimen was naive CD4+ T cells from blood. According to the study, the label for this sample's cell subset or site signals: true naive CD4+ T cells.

CDR3 loop: CASSEALGTGVVTQYF. The DNA sequence is TGTGCCAGCAGTGAAGCGCTTGGGACAGGGGTGGTGACCCAGTACTTC. The rearranged chain carries TRBV6-1 and TRBJ2-5, with TRBD1 matching 10 junction bases. The CDR3 contains 16 residues, cysteine and phenylalanine counted. Kept here is only the CDR3 DNA, which spans 48 bases and is read in frame from base 1. Based on the germline V gene, the CDR1 and CDR2 sequences are MNHNS and SASEGT. Clipping removes 0 bases from V and 7 bases from J, with 8 as the unmatched junction base count.